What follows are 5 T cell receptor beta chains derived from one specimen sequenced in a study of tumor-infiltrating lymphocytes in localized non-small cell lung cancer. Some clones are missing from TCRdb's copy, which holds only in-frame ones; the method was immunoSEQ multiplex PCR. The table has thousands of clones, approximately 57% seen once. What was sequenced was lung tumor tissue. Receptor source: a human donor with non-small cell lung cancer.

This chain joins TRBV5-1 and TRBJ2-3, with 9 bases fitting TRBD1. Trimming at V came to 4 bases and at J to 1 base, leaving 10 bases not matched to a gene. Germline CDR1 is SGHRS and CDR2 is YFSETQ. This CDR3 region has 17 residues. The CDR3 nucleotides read TGCGCCAGCAGCAGTGGGGGTACAGGGGGCGGCACAGATACGCAGTATTTT. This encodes CASSSGGTGGGTDTQYF.

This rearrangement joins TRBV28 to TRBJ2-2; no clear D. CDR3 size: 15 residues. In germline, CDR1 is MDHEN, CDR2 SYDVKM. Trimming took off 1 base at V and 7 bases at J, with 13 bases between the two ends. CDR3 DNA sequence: TGTGCCAGCAGTTTATTAATGGGTGTTGGCGGGGAGCTGTTTTTT. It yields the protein CASSLLMGVGGELFF.

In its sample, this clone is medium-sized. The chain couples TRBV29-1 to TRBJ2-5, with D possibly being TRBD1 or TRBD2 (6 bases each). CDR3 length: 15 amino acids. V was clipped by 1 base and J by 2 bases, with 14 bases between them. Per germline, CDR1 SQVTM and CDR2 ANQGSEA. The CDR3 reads CSVEVGTGRQETQYF. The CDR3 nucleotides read TGCAGCGTTGAAGTTGGAACAGGGAGGCAAGAGACCCAGTACTTC.

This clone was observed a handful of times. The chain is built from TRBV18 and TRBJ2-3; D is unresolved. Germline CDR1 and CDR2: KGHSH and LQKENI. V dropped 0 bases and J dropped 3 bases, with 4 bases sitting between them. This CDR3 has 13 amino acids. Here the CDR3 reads CASSPPVTDTQYF. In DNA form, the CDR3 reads TGTGCCAGCTCACCACCGGTAACAGATACGCAGTATTTT.

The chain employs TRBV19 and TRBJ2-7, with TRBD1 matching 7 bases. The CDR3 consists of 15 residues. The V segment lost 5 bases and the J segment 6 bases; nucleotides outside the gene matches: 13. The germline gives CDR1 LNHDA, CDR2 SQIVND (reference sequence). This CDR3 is CASSPEGAGAIEQYF. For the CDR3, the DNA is TGTGCCAGTAGTCCTGAGGGGGCCGGGGCGATCGAGCAGTACTTC.